This TCR beta chain was sequenced for a study of human T cells and chemical hapten exposure. Study outcomes and limitations: Among TCRs, those above 1 in 1000 frequency were unaffected by DPC sensitization. Expanded TCRs formed significantly more large CDR3 similarity clusters than controls.

CDR1 is MNHEY and CDR2 is SVGAGI in the germline V gene. V lost 0 bases, J lost 2 bases, and 11 bases lay in between. The CDR3 has 15 amino acids. This clonotype was found many times. Its antigen is not identified. One entry per CDR3 protein results from TCRdb running MiXCR on the RACE reads. The table has 60,000 to 75,000 distinct CDR3 sequences, 6.5% to 8.5% seen once. Time point indicated: pre-sensitization, week 0. Noted treatment: therapeutic diphenylcyclopropenone sensitization with weekly scalp DPC. The source is a woman under 40 with alopecia areata. Some clones in this sample may be carry-over from other donors' samples. The source material was whole blood, sampled in connection with sensitization to the hapten diphenylcyclopropenone (DPC). The rearrangement links TRBV6-5 to TRBJ2-7, with D unresolved. CDR3 amino acids: CASSYSATKAYEQYF. The CDR3 DNA reads TGTGCCAGCAGTTACTCGGCGACGAAAGCCTACGAGCAGTACTTC.